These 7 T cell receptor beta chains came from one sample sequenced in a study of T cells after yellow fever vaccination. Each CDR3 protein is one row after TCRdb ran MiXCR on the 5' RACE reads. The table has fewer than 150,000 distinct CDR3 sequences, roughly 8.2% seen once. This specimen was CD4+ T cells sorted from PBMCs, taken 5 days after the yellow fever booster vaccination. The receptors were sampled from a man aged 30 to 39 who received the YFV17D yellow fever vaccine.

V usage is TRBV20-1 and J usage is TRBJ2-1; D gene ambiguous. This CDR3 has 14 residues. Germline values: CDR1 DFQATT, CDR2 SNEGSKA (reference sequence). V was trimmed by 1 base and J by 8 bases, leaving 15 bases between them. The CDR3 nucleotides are TGCAGTGCTAGAGCCGGAAGTTGGAACGATGAGCAGTTCTTC. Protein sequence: CSARAGSWNDEQFF.

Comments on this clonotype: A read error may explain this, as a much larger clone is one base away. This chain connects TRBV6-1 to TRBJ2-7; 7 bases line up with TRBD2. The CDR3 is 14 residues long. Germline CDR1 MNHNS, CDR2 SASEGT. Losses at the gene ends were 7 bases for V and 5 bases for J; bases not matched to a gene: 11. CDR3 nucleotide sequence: TGTGCCAGCACCGGGGGGACCCAGAGTGACGAGCAGTACTTC. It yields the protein CASTGGTQSDEQYF.

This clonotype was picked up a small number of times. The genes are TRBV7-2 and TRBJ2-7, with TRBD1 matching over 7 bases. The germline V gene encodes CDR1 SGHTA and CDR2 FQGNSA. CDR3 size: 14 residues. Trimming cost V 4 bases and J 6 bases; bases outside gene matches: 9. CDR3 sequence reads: CASSSQDRVGEQYF. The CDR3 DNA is TGTGCCAGCAGCTCACAAGACAGGGTCGGCGAGCAGTACTTC.

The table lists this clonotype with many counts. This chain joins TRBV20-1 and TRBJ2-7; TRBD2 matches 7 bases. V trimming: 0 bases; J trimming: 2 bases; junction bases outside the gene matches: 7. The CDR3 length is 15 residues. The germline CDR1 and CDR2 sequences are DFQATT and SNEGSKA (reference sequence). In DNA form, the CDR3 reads TGCAGTGCTAGAGACCTGGCTAGCGGAACCTACGAGCAGTACTTC. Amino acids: CSARDLASGTYEQYF.

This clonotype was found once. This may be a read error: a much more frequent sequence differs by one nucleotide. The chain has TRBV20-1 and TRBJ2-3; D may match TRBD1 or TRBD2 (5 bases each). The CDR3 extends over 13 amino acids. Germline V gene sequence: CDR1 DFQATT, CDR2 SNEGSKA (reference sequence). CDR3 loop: CSAKLGTRDTQFF. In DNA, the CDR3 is TGCAGTGCTAAGCTAGGGACGAGGGATACGCAGTTTTTT.

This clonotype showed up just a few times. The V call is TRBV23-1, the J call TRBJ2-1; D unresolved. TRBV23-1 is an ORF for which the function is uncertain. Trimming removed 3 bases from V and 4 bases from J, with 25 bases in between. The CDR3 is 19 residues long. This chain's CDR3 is CASSQNWKGPSRGYNEQFF. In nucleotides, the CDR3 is TGCGCCAGCAGTCAGAACTGGAAGGGCCCCTCACGTGGGTACAATGAGCAGTTCTTC.

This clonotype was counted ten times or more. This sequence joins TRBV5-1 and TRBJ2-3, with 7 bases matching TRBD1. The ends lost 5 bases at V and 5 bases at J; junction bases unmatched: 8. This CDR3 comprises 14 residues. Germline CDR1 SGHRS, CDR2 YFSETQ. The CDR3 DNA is TGCGCCAGCAGTGGGGACAGTTTTGGAGATACGCAGTATTTT. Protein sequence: CASSGDSFGDTQYF.